The TCR beta chain described here comes from a study of regulatory T cells in long-lasting Graves disease. V was trimmed by 0 bases and J by 1 base, leaving 11 bases between them. In germline, CDR1 is SGDLS, CDR2 YYNGEE. The CDR3 is 15 residues long. The time point is: newly diagnosed GD, antithyroid drugs for less than 3 months. PBMC-extracted RNA yielded the TCR library. Arm-PCR with iRepertoire HTBI primers amplified the CDR3 regions for these TCR beta libraries. TCRdb redid the calling of the multiplex PCR reads with MiXCR, one entry per CDR3 protein. The data contain approximately 540,000 distinct CDR3 sequences, around 13% of them singletons. The same data also went into a second study, on T cells in Graves' hyperthyroidism and ophthalmopathy.

V usage is TRBV9 and J usage is TRBJ2-7; D is undetermined. Source: peripheral blood mononuclear cells (PBMCs), taken at new diagnosis, from a patient treated with antithyroid drugs. The origin of this receptor is a woman aged 25 to 39 with Graves disease. For the CDR3, the DNA is TGTGCCAGCAGCGTAGGTCCCTCCGTATCCTACGAGCAGTACTTC. The encoded protein is CASSVGPSVSYEQYF.